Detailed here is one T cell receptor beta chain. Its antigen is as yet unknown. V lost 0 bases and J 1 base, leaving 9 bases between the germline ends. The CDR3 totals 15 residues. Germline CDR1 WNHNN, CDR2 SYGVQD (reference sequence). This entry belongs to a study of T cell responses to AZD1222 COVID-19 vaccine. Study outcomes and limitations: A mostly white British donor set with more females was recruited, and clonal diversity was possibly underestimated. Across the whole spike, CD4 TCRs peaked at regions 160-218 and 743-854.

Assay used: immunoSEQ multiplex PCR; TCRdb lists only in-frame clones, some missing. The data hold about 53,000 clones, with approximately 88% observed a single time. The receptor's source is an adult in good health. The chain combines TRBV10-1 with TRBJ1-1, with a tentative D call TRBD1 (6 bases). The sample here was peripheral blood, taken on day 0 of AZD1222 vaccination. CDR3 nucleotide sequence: TGCGCCAGCAGTGAGTCGCCAGGGGAGAACACTGAAGCTTTCTTT. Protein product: CASSESPGENTEAFF.